These 28 T cell receptor beta chains originate from one sample sequenced in a study of cytomegalovirus exposure and HLA in healthy donors. TCRdb keeps only in-frame clones here, not all; method: immunoSEQ multiplex PCR. The sample contains about 110,000 clones, 90% to 97% of which appear only once. Sequencing was performed on PBMCs. The receptor source for this set is a woman in her late teens or twenties in good health and CMV-seronegative.

V gene TRBV4-1 combines with J gene TRBJ1-2; D gene uncertain. CDR3 length equals 14 residues. V lost 0 bases and J 8 bases, leaving 13 bases between the germline ends. CDR1 is MGHRA and CDR2 is YSYEKL in the germline V gene. The CDR3 loop is CASSQDLRLRGYTF. The CDR3 bases are TGCGCCAGCAGCCAAGATCTGAGGCTTCGGGGCTACACCTTC.

The chain joins TRBV2 to TRBJ2-5, with a weak D call TRBD1 (6 bases). Trimming took off 5 bases at V and 2 bases at J, with 9 bases between the two ends. In germline, CDR1 is SNHLY, CDR2 FYNNEI. The CDR3 has 13 residues. CDR3 region: CASSKDRQETQYF. CDR3 coding DNA: TGTGCCAGCAGTAAGGACAGACAAGAGACCCAGTACTTC.

The chain employs TRBV18 and TRBJ2-7; 8 bases align to TRBD1. Germline V gene data show CDR1 as KGHSH and CDR2 as LQKENI. This CDR3 is built from 15 residues. Losses at the gene ends were 6 bases for V and 5 bases for J; bases not matched to a gene: 12. The CDR3 coding sequence is TGTGCCAGCTCGCCAGACAGGGGACGACTCCACGAGCAGTACTTC. Protein: CASSPDRGRLHEQYF.

J is TRBJ1-5 and V is TRBV6-5; D perhaps matches TRBD1 (6 bases). The CDR3 has 15 amino acids. Germline CDR1 reads MNHEY; CDR2 reads SVGAGI. V shed 5 bases and J shed 4 bases, with 15 bases lying between them. The CDR3 nucleotides read TGTGCCAGCAGTCCGGACAGCATAGCAAATCAGCCCCAGCATTTT. Amino acids: CASSPDSIANQPQHF.

This clone was detected only a few times. CDR3 in DNA: TGTGCCACCGACCGGGACAGGGGTAATCAGCCCCAGCATTTT. Protein sequence: CATDRDRGNQPQHF. V gene TRBV6-1 combines with J gene TRBJ1-5, with TRBD1 identical over 10 bases. Per germline, CDR1 MNHNS and CDR2 SASEGT. With 10 bases clipped from V and 4 bases from J, the junction kept 7 bases outside the gene matches. The CDR3 totals 14 residues.

The J gene is TRBJ2-3, the V gene TRBV28; 9 bases align to TRBD2. The CDR3 length is 16 residues. With 5 bases clipped from V and 3 bases from J, the junction kept 9 bases outside the gene matches. CDR1 is MDHEN, CDR2 SYDVKM, per germline. CDR3 DNA: TGTGCCAGCAGTCCCCTCGGCGGGGGGGCGACAGATACGCAGTATTTT. It encodes CASSPLGGGATDTQYF.

The J gene is TRBJ1-6, the V gene TRBV19; no reliable D call. CDR1 and CDR2 (germline): LNHDA, SQIVND (reference sequence). This CDR3 comprises 13 residues. V dropped 3 bases and J dropped 10 bases, with 10 bases sitting between them. CDR3 DNA: TGTGCCAGTAGTATGGAGGGTAGGTCACCCCTCCACTTT. Translated, it gives CASSMEGRSPLHF. The full variable domain, in which reference TRBV19 and TRBJ1-6 provide the parts outside the CDR3, is DGGITQSPKYLFRKEGQNVTLSCEQNLNHDAMYWYRQDPGQGLRLIYYSQIVNDFQKGDIAEGYSVSREKKESFPLTVTSAQKNPTAFYLCASSMEGRSPLHFGNGTRLTVT.

Only one count was recorded for this clone. This chain links TRBV5-4 with TRBJ2-3; 11 bases fit TRBD2. This CDR3 has 17 residues. Germline V lookup: CDR1 SGHNT, CDR2 YYREEE (reference sequence). V was pared by 4 bases and J by 0 bases, with 7 bases of the junction left unmatched. The CDR3: CASSMFLAGGSTDTQYF. In nucleotides, the CDR3 is TGTGCCAGCAGCATGTTCCTAGCGGGGGGAAGCACAGATACGCAGTATTTT.

The chain links TRBV6-1 to TRBJ2-5; TRBD2 aligns across 7 bases. With V trimmed by 4 bases and J by 0 bases, 14 bases remained unmatched. The germline V gene encodes CDR1 MNHNS and CDR2 SASEGT. The CDR3 is 18 amino acids. The CDR3 nucleotides are TGTGCCAGCAGTGTCCGGGGGGAGCTAGCGGTGTACCAAGAGACCCAGTACTTC. This encodes CASSVRGELAVYQETQYF.

J is TRBJ2-5 and V is TRBV14; D perhaps matches TRBD2 (5 bases). In germline, CDR1 is SGHDN, CDR2 FVKESK. Between the trimmed V and J ends, which lost 5 bases and 2 bases, there was a span of 15 bases. The CDR3 is 15 amino acids. CDR3 in amino acids: CASSFRRQAQETQYF. In DNA form, the CDR3 reads TGTGCCAGCAGCTTCAGGAGGCAGGCTCAAGAGACCCAGTACTTC.

This sequence joins TRBV7-2 and TRBJ1-1, with unresolved D. Germline V gene sequence: CDR1 SGHTA, CDR2 FQGNSA. The CDR3 is 12 residues long. Between the trimmed V and J ends, which lost 3 bases and 4 bases, there was a span of 6 bases. The DNA for the CDR3 is TGTGCCAGCAGCTTCCGGAGCACTGAAGCTTTCTTT. Protein sequence: CASSFRSTEAFF.

The chain has TRBV28 and TRBJ1-6; TRBD1 matches 7 bases. The trim removed 6 bases at V and 5 bases at J, leaving 4 bases unmatched. Germline V gives CDR1 MDHEN, CDR2 SYDVKM. This CDR3 spans 14 amino acids. CDR3 sequence reads: CASRTGADNSPLHF. CDR3 DNA sequence: TGTGCCAGCAGAACAGGGGCGGATAATTCACCCCTCCACTTT.

V and J are TRBV5-4 and TRBJ2-7, with a possible D match to TRBD1 (6 bases). This CDR3 has 16 amino acids. CDR1 and CDR2 (germline): SGHNT, YYREEE (reference sequence). With 2 bases removed from V and 1 base from J, the gap between germline ends came to 16 bases. This chain's CDR3 is CASSFWGLQGSYEQYF. DNA for the CDR3: TGTGCCAGCAGCTTTTGGGGGCTCCAAGGGTCCTACGAGCAGTACTTC.

The gene calls are TRBV7-6 and TRBJ1-2, with a tentative D call TRBD1 (5 bases). The CDR3 sequence is 16 residues long. The V gene's germline CDR1 is SGHVS and CDR2 FNYEAQ. V was cut by 5 bases and J by 5 bases, with 21 bases left in between. DNA for the CDR3: TGTGCCAGCAGCCAGATGCCGACGGGGGACGGGTATGGCTACACCTTC. As protein: CASSQMPTGDGYGYTF.

The sample holds a few counts of this clone. The chain links TRBV10-3 to TRBJ2-2, with 9 nucleotides matching TRBD1. With 6 bases clipped from V and 5 bases from J, the junction kept 1 base outside the gene matches. The CDR3 contains 13 residues. The germline CDR1 and CDR2 sequences are ENHRY and SYGVKD. The CDR3 sequence is CAISDRGTGELFF. CDR3 nucleotide sequence: TGTGCCATCAGCGACAGGGGGACCGGGGAGCTGTTTTTT.

The chain links TRBV4-1 to TRBJ1-1, with 10 bases aligning to TRBD1. The J segment lost 5 bases and the V segment lost 0 bases, leaving 18 bases of the junction unmatched. CDR3 size: 20 residues. Germline-derived CDR1 and CDR2 are MGHRA and YSYEKL. This CDR3 is CASSQDPPGQGWSRWTEAFF. CDR3 coding DNA: TGCGCCAGCAGCCAAGACCCTCCGGGACAGGGGTGGAGCCGGTGGACTGAAGCTTTCTTT.

V and J are TRBV6-5 and TRBJ2-3; D is undetermined. CDR1 and CDR2 (germline): MNHEY, SVGAGI. Trimming pared 7 bases from V and 0 bases from J, leaving 2 bases between. The CDR3 covers 11 residues. The CDR3 loop reads CASTSTDTQYF. The CDR3 region has the DNA TGTGCCAGCACTAGCACAGATACGCAGTATTTT.

The chain combines TRBV28 with TRBJ1-3; D may be TRBD1 (6 bases). The V and J ends lost 5 bases and 2 bases respectively, with 10 bases between them. Germline CDR1 is MDHEN and CDR2 is SYDVKM. The CDR3 has 14 residues. CDR3 amino acids: CASSKGGTGNTIYF. Written as DNA, the CDR3 is TGTGCCAGCAGTAAAGGGGGAACTGGAAACACCATATATTTT.

The chain has TRBV4-2 and TRBJ2-2; 8 bases fit TRBD2. Germline V gene data show CDR1 as LGHNA and CDR2 as YNFKEQ. Unmatched junction bases numbered 3, after V lost 1 base and J lost 5 bases. This CDR3 has 15 residues. This CDR3 is CASSQVGLETGELFF. The CDR3 DNA follows: TGTGCCAGCAGCCAAGTGGGACTAGAGACCGGGGAGCTGTTTTTT.

A single count supports this clone. The chain is built from TRBV19 and TRBJ1-1; tentative D call: TRBD1 (6 bases). The V end lost 5 bases, the J end lost 4 bases, and 17 bases lay between the germline ends. The CDR3 runs 15 residues. CDR1 is LNHDA and CDR2 is SQIVND in the germline V gene (reference sequence). The CDR3 nucleotides read TGTGCCAGTAGTTCTCGGAGGGGGGGGGTCACTGAAGCTTTCTTT. Its protein product is CASSSRRGGVTEAFF.

The rearrangement joins TRBV7-8 to TRBJ2-1; D perhaps matches TRBD2 (6 bases). In germline, CDR1 is SGHVS, CDR2 FQNEAQ. V lost 2 bases and J 1 base, leaving 9 bases between the germline ends. The CDR3 extends over 15 amino acids. The CDR3 DNA reads as TGTGCCAGCAGCTTATTCGGGGGATCCTACAATGAGCAGTTCTTC. Protein product: CASSLFGGSYNEQFF.

This chain links TRBV6-5 with TRBJ1-2; possibly TRBD1 for D (5 bases). The CDR3 runs to 12 residues. Germline CDR1 reads MNHEY; CDR2 reads SVGAGI. The V and J ends lost 6 bases and 8 bases respectively, with 13 bases between them. The DNA of the CDR3 is TGTGCCAGCAGCGCTTTTGGGGGGGGCTACACCTTC. Translation gives CASSAFGGGYTF.

The chain recombines TRBV7-2 with TRBJ1-2; D uncertain. V was pared by 5 bases and J by 2 bases, with 12 bases between. From germline, CDR1 is SGHTA and CDR2 FQGNSA. The CDR3 is made up of 14 amino acids. The CDR3: CASSLTNGNYGYTF. The CDR3 bases are TGTGCCAGCAGCCTTACGAACGGGAACTATGGCTACACCTTC. The variable domain in full, with the rest retrieved from reference TRBV7-2 and TRBJ1-2, is GAGVSQSPSNKVTEKGKDVELRCDPISGHTALYWYRQSLGQGLEFLIYFQGNSAPDKSGLPSDRFSAERTGGSVSTLTIQRTQQEDSAVYLCASSLTNGNYGYTFGSGTRLTVV.

This sequence joins TRBV28 and TRBJ2-7, with TRBD1 matching over 9 bases. The CDR3 has 14 residues. The J segment lost 6 bases and the V segment lost 7 bases, leaving 10 bases of the junction unmatched. The germline V gene encodes CDR1 MDHEN and CDR2 SYDVKM. CDR3 DNA: TGTGCCAGCATGGGAGGGACAGGGCGCGGCGAGCAGTACTTC. This encodes CASMGGTGRGEQYF.

The chain uses TRBV7-2 and TRBJ1-1; D gene unclear. V lost 4 bases and J lost 3, with 12 bases in between. CDR3 length: 14 residues. CDR1 and CDR2 from the germline V gene are SGHTA and FQGNSA. In DNA form, the CDR3 reads TGTGCCAGCAGCTACAGAGAATCACACACTGAAGCTTTCTTT. As protein: CASSYRESHTEAFF.

The chain combines TRBV10-3 with TRBJ1-5, with 11 bases fitting TRBD1. Trimming cost V 6 bases and J 5 bases; bases outside gene matches: 9. Germline CDR1 ENHRY, CDR2 SYGVKD. CDR3 size: 16 residues. The CDR3 DNA sequence: TGTGCCATCAGCCAGGCGTGGACAGGGGGCGATCAGCCCCAGCATTTT. This codes for CAISQAWTGGDQPQHF.

The gene calls are TRBV2 and TRBJ2-6, with a weak D call TRBD2 (5 bases). The germline V gene has CDR1 SNHLY and CDR2 FYNNEI. V was cut by 6 bases and J by 0 bases, with 18 bases left in between. The CDR3 spans 18 residues. The CDR3 coding sequence is TGTGCCAGCAGGCCCGGGGTGGGCAGGAGCTCTGGGGCCAACGTCCTGACTTTC. Its protein is CASRPGVGRSSGANVLTF. Supplemented by reference TRBV2 and TRBJ2-6, the full variable domain reads EPEVTQTPSHQVTQMGQEVILRCVPISNHLYFYWYRQILGQKVEFLVSFYNNEISEKSEIFDDQFSVERPDGSNFTLKIRSTKLEDSAMYFCASRPGVGRSSGANVLTFGAGSRLTVL.

The chain recombines TRBV5-1 with TRBJ2-7, with TRBD1 identical over 11 bases. Germline lookup yields CDR1 SGHRS and CDR2 YFSETQ. The CDR3 contains 16 residues. The ends lost 0 bases at V and 5 bases at J; junction bases unmatched: 7. This chain's CDR3 is CASSLAGQGAHHEQYF. CDR3 in DNA: TGCGCCAGCAGCTTGGCCGGACAGGGGGCACACCACGAGCAGTACTTC.